The present T cell receptor (beta chain) was sequenced within a study of T cells after yellow fever vaccination. This clonotype was recorded a few times. The CDR3 consists of 15 residues. The germline V gene encodes CDR1 MNHEY and CDR2 SVGAGI. V lost 0 bases, J lost 3 bases, and 9 bases lay in between. TCRdb independently ran MiXCR on the 5' RACE reads; one entry per CDR3 protein. There are about 150,000 distinct CDR3 sequences in the sample; 6.2% occur only once, and just under 3% lies in the top ten. This specimen was CD4+ T cells sorted from PBMCs, taken on the day of the first yellow fever vaccination. The receptor was derived from a man aged 18 to 29 who received the YFV17D yellow fever vaccine. This chain links TRBV6-5 with TRBJ2-1, with a possible D match to TRBD2 (6 bases). Here the CDR3 reads CASSYSLGLYNEQFF. The DNA of the CDR3 is TGTGCCAGCAGTTACTCCTTGGGACTCTACAATGAGCAGTTCTTC.